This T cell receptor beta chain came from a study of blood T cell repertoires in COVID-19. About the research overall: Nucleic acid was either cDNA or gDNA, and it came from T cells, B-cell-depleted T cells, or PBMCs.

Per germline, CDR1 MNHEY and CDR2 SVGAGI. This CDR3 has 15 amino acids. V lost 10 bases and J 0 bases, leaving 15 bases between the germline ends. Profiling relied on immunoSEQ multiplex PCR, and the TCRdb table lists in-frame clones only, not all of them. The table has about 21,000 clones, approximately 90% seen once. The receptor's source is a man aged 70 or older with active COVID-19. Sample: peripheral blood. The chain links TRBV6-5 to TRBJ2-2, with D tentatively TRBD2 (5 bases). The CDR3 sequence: CATTEAHTNTGELFF. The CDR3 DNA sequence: TGTGCCACCACGGAGGCACATACGAACACCGGGGAGCTGTTTTTT.